The 2 T cell receptor beta chains below all came from one sample that was sequenced in a study of cytomegalovirus exposure and HLA in healthy donors. The PCR employed 60 Vbeta primers together with 13 Jbeta primers. Sequencing was performed with immunoSEQ multiplex PCR; in TCRdb, only in-frame clones are kept and a portion is missing. This sample contains about 170,000 clones. Sequencing was carried out using PBMCs. Receptors were obtained from a woman between 18 and 30 years old in good health and CMV-seropositive.

The rearrangement links TRBV2 to TRBJ1-1; 8 bases align to TRBD1. In germline, CDR1 is SNHLY, CDR2 FYNNEI. CDR3 length: 14 amino acids. V lost 6 bases and J lost 5; bases outside the gene matches: 8. The CDR3 spells CASSVGQGLTEAFF. The CDR3, as DNA: TGTGCCAGCAGCGTCGGACAGGGATTAACTGAAGCTTTCTTT.

V and J are TRBV19 and TRBJ1-4; TRBD1 might be the D (6 bases). Per the germline V gene, CDR1 is LNHDA and CDR2 is SQIVND (reference sequence). Trimming pared 5 bases from V and 2 bases from J, leaving 12 bases between. The CDR3 totals 15 residues. The CDR3 loop reads CASSPAQGTNEKLFF. For the CDR3, the DNA is TGTGCCAGTAGTCCCGCACAGGGTACTAATGAAAAACTGTTTTTT.